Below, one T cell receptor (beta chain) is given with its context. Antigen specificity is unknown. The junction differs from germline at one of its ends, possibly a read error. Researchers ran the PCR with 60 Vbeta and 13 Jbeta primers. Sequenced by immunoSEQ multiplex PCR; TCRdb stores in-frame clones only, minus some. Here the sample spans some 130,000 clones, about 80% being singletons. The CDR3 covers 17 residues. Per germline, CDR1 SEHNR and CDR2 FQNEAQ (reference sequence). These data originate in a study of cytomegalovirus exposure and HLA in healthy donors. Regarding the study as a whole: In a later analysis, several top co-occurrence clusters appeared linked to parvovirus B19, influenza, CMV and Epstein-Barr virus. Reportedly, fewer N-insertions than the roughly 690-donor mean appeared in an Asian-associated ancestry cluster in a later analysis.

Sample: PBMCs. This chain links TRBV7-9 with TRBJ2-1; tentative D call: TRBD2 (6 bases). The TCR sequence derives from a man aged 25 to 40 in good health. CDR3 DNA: TGTTCCAGCAGCCCCCCCCGGGAGAGGATCTCCTACAATGAGCAGTTCTTC. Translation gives CSSSPPRERISYNEQFF.